Listed below are T cell receptor beta chains from one sample, sequenced in a study of blood T cell repertoires in COVID-19. This table comes from immunoSEQ multiplex PCR, and its TCRdb copy is limited to in-frame clones, with some not included. The sample consists of approximately 84,000 clones, around four fifths of them appearing once. What was sequenced was peripheral blood. These receptors were collected from a human donor in a cohort sampled during active COVID-19. The CDR3 runs from the conserved cysteine through the conserved F or W.

>TRBV27
CASNLVGGDSYNEQFF
>TRBV5-1
CASSAGTGEDNSPLHF
>TRBV19
CASSIGQWSYEQYF
>TRBV2
CASGAAGATNEKLFF
>TRBV18
CASSPQGLGDEQFF
>TRBV5-1
CASSLEVQGANTEAFF
>TRBV3-1/TRBV3-2
CASSRQGYEQYF
>TRBV7-8
CASIQQGGVYNEQFF
>TRBV5-1
CASSLAKGQGSYNEQFF
>TRBV18
CASSPTQGYSNTEAFF
>TRBV2
CASKTGQGTDTQYF
>TRBV7-9
CASSLNSGDTEAFF
>TRBV3-1/TRBV3-2
CASSLFHRDRGRWSPLHF